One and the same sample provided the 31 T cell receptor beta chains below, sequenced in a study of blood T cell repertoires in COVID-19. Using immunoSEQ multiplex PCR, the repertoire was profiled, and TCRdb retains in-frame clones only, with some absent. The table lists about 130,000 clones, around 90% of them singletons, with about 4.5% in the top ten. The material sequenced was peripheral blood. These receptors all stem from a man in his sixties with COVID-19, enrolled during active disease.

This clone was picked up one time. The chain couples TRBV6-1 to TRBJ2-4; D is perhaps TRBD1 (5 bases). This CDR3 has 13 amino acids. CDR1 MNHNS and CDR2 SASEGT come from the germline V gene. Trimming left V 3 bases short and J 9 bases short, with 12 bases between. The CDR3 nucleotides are TGTGCCAGCAGTGAGACAGACCGAGGCATTCAGTACTTC. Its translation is CASSETDRGIQYF.

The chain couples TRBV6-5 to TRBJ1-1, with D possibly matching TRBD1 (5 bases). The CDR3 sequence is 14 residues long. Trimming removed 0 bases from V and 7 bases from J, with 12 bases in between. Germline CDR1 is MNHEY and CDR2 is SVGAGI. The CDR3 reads CASSYSQGTYEAFF. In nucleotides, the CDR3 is TGTGCCAGCAGTTACTCGCAGGGAACGTATGAAGCTTTCTTT.

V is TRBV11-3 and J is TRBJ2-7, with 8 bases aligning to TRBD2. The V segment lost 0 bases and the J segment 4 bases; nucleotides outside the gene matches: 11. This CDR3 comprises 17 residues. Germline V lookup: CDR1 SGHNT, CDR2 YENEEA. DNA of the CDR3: TGTGCCAGCAGCTTAGATACGACACCGGGACTAGGGTACGAGCAGTACTTC. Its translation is CASSLDTTPGLGYEQYF. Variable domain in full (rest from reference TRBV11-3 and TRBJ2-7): EAGVVQSPRYKIIEKKQPVAFWCNPISGHNTLYWYLQNLGQGPELLIRYENEEAVDDSQLPKDRFSAERLKGVDSTLKIQPAELGDSAVYLCASSLDTTPGLGYEQYFGPGTRLTVT.

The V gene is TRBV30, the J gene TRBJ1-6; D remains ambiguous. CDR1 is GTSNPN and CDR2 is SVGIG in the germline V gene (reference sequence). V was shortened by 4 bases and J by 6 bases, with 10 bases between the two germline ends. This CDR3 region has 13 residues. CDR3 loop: CAWNTDSNSPLHF. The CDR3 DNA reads TGTGCCTGGAATACCGACTCTAATTCACCCCTCCACTTT.

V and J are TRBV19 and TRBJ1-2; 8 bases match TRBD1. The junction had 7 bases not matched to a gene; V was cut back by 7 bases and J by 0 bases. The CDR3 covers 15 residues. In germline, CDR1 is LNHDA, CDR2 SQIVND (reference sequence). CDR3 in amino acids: CASNQDRASNYGYTF. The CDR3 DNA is TGTGCCAGTAACCAGGACAGGGCTTCTAACTATGGCTACACCTTC.

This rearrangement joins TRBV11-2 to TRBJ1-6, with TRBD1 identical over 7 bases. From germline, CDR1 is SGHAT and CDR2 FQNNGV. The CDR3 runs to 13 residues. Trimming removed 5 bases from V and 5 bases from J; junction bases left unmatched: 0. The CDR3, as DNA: TGTGCCAGCAGCGACAGGGATAATTCACCCCTCCACTTT. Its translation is CASSDRDNSPLHF.

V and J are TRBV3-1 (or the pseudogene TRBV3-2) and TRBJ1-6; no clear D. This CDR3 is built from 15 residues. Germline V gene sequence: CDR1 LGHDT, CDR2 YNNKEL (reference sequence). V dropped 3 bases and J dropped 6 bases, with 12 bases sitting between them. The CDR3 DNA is TGTGCCAGCAGCCATAGGCCAGGCGCTAATTCACCCCTCCACTTT. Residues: CASSHRPGANSPLHF.

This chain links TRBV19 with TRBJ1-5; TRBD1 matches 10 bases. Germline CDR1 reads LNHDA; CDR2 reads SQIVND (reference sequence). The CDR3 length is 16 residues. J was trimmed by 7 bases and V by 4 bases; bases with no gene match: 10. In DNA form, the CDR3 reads TGTGCCAGTAGTAACACCCCCGGGACAGGGGTCCAGCCCCAGCATTTT. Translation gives CASSNTPGTGVQPQHF.

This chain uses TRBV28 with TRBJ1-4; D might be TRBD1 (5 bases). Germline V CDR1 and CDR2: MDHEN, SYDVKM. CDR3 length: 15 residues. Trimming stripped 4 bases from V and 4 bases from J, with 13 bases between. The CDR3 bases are TGTGCCAGCAGTTCAGCGGGGCAGTATAATGAAAAACTGTTTTTT. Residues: CASSSAGQYNEKLFF.

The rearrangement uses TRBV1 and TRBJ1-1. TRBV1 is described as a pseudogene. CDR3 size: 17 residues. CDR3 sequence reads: CTSSQGDPGVMNTEAFF. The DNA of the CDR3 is TGCACCAGCAGCCAAGGTGACCCGGGAGTTATGAACACTGAAGCTTTCTTT.

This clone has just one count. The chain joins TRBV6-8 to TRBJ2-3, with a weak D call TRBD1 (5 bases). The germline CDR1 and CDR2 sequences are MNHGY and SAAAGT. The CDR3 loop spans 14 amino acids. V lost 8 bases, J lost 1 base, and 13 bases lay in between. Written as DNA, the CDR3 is TGTGCCAGCTTGACAGACAAGTGCACAGATACGCAGTATTTT. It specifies CASLTDKCTDTQYF.

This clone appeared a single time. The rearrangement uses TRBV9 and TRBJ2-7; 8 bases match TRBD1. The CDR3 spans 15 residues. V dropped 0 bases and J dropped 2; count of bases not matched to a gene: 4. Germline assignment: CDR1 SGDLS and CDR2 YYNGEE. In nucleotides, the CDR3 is TGTGCCAGCAGCGTAGGTACAGGGGGACCCTACGAGCAGTACTTC. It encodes CASSVGTGGPYEQYF.

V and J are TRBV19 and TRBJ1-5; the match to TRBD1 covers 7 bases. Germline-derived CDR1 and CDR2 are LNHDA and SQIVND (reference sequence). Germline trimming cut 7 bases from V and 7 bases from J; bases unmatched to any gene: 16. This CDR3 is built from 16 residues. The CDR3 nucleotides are TGTGCCAGTACCGGGGGTTTCACAGGCAGGGGGCAGCCCCAGCATTTT. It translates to CASTGGFTGRGQPQHF.

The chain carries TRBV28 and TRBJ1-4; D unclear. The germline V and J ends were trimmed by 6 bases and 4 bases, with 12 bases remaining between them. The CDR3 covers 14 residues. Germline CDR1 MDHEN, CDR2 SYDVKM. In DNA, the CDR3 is TGTGCCAGCAGCCCCCGCGCTTATAATGAAAAACTGTTTTTT. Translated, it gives CASSPRAYNEKLFF.

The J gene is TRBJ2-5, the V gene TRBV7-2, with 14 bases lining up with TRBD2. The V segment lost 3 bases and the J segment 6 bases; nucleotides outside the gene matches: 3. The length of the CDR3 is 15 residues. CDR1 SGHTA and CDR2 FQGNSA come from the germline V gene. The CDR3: CASSFGTSGSQTQYF. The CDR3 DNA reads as TGTGCCAGCAGCTTTGGGACTAGCGGGAGTCAGACCCAGTACTTC.

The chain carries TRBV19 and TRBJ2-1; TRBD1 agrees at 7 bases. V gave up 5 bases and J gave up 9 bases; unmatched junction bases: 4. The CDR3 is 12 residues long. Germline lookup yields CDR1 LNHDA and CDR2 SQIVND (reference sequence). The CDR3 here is CASSLNRGEQFF. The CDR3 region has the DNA TGTGCCAGTAGTTTAAACAGGGGTGAGCAGTTCTTC.

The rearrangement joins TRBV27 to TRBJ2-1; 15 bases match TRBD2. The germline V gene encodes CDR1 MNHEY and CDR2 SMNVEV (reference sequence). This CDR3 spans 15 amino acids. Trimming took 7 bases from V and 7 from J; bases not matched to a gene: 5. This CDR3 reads CASTSGTSGRNEQFF. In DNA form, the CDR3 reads TGTGCCAGCACCTCCGGGACTAGCGGGAGGAATGAGCAGTTCTTC.

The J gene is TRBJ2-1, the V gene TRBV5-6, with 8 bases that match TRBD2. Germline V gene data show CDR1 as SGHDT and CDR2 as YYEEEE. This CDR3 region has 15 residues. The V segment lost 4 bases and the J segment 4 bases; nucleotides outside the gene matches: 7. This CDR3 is CASSPWTSPYNEQFF. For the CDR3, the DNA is TGTGCCAGCAGCCCATGGACTAGCCCTTACAATGAGCAGTTCTTC.

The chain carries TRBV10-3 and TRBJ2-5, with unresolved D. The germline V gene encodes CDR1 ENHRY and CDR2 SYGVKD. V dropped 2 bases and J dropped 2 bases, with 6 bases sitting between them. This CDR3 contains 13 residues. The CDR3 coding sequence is TGTGCCATCAGTGAGCCCGGGCAAGAGACCCAGTACTTC. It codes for CAISEPGQETQYF.

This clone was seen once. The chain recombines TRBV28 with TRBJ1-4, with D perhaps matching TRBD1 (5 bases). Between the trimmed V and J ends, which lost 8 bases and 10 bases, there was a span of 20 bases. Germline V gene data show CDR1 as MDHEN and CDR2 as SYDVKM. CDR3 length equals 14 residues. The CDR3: CASGRSDSWGKLFF. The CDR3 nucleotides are TGTGCCAGCGGCCGGTCTGACAGCTGGGGAAAACTGTTTTTT.

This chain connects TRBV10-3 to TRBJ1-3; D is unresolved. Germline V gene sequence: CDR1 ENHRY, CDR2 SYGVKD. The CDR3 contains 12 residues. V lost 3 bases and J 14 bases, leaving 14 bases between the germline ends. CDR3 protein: CAISDGKREVYF. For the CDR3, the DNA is TGTGCCATCAGTGATGGGAAAAGGGAGGTATATTTT.

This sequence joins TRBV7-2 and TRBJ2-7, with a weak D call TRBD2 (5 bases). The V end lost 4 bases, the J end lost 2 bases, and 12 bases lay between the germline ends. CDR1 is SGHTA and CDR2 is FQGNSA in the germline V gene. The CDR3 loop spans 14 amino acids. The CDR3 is CASSSVDFPYEQYF. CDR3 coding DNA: TGTGCCAGCAGCTCAGTGGACTTCCCCTACGAGCAGTACTTC. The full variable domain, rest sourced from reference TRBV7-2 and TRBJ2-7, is GAGVSQSPSNKVTEKGKDVELRCDPISGHTALYWYRQSLGQGLEFLIYFQGNSAPDKSGLPSDRFSAERTGGSVSTLTIQRTQQEDSAVYLCASSSVDFPYEQYFGPGTRLTVT.

For the CDR3, the DNA is TGTGCCAGCAGCCCCTCGACAGACTCGAACACTGAAGCTTTCTTT. Translation gives CASSPSTDSNTEAFF. The genes are TRBV9 and TRBJ1-1; D is perhaps TRBD1 (5 bases). Germline values: CDR1 SGDLS, CDR2 YYNGEE. V was pared by 4 bases and J by 1 base, with 14 bases between. The CDR3 covers 15 residues.

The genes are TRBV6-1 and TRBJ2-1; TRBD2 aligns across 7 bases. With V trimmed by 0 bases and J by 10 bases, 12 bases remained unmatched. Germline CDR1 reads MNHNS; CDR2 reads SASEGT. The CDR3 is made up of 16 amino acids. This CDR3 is CASSEAGAGEYGEQFF. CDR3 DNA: TGTGCCAGCAGTGAAGCAGGGGCGGGAGAATACGGGGAGCAGTTCTTC.

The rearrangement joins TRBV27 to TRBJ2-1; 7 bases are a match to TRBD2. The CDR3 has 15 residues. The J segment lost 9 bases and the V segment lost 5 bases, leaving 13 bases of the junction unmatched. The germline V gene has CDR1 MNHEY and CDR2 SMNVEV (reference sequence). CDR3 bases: TGTGCCAGCAGTGGGCCGGGAGGTCCTGGGGGTGAGCAGTTCTTC. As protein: CASSGPGGPGGEQFF.

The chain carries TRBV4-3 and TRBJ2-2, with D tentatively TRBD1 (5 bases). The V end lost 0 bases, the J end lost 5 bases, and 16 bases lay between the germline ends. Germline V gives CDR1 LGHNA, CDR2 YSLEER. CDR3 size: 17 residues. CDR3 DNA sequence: TGCGCCAGCAGCCAAGAAGGGCGAAGGGGCCTGACCGGGGAGCTGTTTTTT. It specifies CASSQEGRRGLTGELFF.

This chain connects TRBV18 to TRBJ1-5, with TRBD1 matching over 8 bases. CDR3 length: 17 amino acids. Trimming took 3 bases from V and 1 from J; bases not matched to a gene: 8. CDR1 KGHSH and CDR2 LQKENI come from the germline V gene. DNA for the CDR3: TGTGCCAGCTCACCTGGGGCCCAGGGGGCGAGCAATCAGCCCCAGCATTTT. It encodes CASSPGAQGASNQPQHF.

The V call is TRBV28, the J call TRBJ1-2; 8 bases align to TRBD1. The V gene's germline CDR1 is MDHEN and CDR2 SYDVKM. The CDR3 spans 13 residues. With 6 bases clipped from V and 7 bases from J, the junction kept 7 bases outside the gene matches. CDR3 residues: CASSQDRGRGYTF. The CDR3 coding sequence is TGTGCCAGCAGCCAAGACAGGGGTCGTGGCTACACCTTC.

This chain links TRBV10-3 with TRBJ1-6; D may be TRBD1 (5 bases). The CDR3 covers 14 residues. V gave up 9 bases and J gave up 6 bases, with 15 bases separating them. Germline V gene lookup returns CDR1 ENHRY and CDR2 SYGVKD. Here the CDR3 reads CAISFAGTNSPLHF. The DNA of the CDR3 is TGTGCCATTAGCTTCGCGGGGACTAATTCACCCCTCCACTTT.

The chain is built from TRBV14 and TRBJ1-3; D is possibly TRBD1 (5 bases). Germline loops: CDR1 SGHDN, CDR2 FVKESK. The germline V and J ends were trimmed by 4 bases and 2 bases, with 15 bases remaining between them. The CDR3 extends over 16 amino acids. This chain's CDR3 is CASSPREGYPGNTIYF. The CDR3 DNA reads TGTGCCAGCAGCCCCAGGGAAGGGTATCCTGGAAACACCATATATTTT.

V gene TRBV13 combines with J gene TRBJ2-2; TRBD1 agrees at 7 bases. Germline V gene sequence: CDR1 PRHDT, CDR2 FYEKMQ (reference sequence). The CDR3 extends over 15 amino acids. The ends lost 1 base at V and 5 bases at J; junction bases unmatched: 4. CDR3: CASSLEGRGTGELFF. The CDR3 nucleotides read TGTGCCAGCAGCTTAGAGGGCAGGGGGACCGGGGAGCTGTTTTTT.